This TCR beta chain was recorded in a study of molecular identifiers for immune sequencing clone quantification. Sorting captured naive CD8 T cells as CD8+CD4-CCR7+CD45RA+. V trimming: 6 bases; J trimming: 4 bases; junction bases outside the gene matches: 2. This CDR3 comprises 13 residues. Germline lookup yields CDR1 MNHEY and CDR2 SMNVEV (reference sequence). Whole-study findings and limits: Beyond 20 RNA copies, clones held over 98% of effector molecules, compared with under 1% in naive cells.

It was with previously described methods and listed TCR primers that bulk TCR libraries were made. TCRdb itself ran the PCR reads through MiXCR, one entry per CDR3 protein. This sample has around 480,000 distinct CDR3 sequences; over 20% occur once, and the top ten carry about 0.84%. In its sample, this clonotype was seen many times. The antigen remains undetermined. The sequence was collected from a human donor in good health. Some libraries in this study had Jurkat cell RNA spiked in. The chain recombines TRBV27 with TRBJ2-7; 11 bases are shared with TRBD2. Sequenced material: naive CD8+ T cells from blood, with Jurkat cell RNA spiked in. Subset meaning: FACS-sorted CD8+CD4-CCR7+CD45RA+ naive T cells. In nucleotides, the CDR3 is TGTGCCAGCAGCTTAGCGGGAGGGTACGAGCAGTACTTC. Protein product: CASSLAGGYEQYF.